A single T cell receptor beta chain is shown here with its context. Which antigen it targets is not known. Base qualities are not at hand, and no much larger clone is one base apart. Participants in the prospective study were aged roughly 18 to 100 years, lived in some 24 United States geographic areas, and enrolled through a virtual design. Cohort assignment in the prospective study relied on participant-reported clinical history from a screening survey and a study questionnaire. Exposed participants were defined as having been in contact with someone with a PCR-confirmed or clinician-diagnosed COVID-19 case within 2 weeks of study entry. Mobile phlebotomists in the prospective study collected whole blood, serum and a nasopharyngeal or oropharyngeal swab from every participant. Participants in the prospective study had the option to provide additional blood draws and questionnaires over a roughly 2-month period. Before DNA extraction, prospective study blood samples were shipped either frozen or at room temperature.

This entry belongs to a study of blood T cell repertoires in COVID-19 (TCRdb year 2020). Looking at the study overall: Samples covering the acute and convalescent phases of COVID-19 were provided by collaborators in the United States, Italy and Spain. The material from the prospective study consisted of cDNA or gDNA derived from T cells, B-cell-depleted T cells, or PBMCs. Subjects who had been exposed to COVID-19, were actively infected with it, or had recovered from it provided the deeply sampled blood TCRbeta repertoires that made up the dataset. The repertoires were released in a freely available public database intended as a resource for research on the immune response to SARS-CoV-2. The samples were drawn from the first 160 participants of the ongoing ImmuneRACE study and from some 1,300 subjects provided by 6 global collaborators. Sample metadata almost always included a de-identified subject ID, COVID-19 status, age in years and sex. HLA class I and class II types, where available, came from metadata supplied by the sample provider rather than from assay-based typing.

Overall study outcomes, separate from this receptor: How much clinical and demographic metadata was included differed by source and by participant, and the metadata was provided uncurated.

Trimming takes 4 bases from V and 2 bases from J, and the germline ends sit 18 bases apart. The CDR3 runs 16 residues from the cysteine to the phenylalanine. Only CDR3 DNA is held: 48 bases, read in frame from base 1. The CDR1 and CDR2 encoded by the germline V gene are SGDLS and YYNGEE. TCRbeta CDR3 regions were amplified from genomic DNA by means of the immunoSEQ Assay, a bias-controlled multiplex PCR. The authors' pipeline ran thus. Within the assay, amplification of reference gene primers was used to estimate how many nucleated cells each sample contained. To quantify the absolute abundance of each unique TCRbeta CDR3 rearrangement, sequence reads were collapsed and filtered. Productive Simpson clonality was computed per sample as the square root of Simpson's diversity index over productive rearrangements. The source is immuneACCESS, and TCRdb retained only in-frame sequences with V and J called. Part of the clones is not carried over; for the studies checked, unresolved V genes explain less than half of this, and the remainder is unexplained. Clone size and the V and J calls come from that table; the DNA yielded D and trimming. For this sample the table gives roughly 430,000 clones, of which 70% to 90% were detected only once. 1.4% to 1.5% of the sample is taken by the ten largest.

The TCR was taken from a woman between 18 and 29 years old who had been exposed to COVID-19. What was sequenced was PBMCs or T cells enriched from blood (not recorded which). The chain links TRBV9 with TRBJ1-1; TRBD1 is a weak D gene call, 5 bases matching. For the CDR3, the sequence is CASSPGGEGLNTEAFF. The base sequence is TGTGCCAGCAGCCCCGGGGGGGAGGGGCTTAACACTGAAGCTTTCTTT.